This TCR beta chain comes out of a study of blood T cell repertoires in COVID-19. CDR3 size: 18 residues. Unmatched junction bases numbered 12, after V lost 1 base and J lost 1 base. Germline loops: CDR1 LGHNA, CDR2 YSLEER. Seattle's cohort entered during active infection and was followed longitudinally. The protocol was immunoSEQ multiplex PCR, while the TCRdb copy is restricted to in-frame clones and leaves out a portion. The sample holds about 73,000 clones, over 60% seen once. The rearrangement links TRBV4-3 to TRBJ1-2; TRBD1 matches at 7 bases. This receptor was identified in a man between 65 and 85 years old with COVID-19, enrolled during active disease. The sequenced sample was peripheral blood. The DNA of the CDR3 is TGCGCCAGCAGCCAAGGTGTAGGGACAGAGTTAGATAACTATGGCTACACCTTC. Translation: CASSQGVGTELDNYGYTF.